A single sample gave rise to the 9 T cell receptor beta chains below, sequenced in a study of blood T cells in healthy people across ages. Combining a sample-barcoded 5' primer with a J-beta primer mix, a second PCR ran for roughly 6 to 12 cycles. TCRdb processed the 5' RACE reads anew with MiXCR; each CDR3 protein has one entry. The data hold 1.5 million to 2 million distinct CDR3 sequences, with approximately 30% observed a single time. Sequenced material: blood. Source of these receptors: a woman aged 25 to 45 in good health.

The V and J genes are TRBV6-5 and TRBJ1-2; D ambiguous. The CDR3 runs 14 residues. CDR1 and CDR2 (germline): MNHEY, SVGAGI. V was clipped by 0 bases and J by 0 bases, with 5 bases between them. In DNA, the CDR3 is TGTGCCAGCAGTTACTCGTCAGCTAACTATGGCTACACCTTC. Protein sequence: CASSYSSANYGYTF.

This chain links TRBV20-1 with TRBJ2-3; D perhaps matches TRBD1 (5 bases). Germline V CDR1 and CDR2: DFQATT, SNEGSKA (reference sequence). The CDR3 is 15 amino acids. Trimming cost V 4 bases and J 0 bases, with 14 bases left between them. In DNA form, the CDR3 reads TGCAGTGCTACCTCAGACAGATCAAGCACAGATACGCAGTATTTT. It specifies CSATSDRSSTDTQYF.

The chain uses TRBV18 and TRBJ1-3; 7 bases line up with TRBD1. The V gene's germline CDR1 is KGHSH and CDR2 LQKENI. V shed 2 bases, J shed 4 bases, and the junction held 5 bases outside the gene matches. The CDR3 length is 15 residues. Here the CDR3 DNA reads TGTGCCAGCTCACCAGCCACAGGGGAAGGAAACACCATATATTTT. Its translation: CASSPATGEGNTIYF.

The chain carries TRBV5-1 and TRBJ2-3; D uncertain. Trimming cost V 0 bases and J 5 bases, with 19 bases left between them. Germline V CDR1 and CDR2: SGHRS, YFSETQ. The CDR3 covers 17 residues. CDR3 nucleotides: TGCGCCAGCAGCTTGGGCACGTCGGGTGGTTCCGGAGATACGCAGTATTTT. Translation gives CASSLGTSGGSGDTQYF.

This chain joins TRBV14 and TRBJ1-2; weak D call: TRBD1 (5 bases). This CDR3 contains 13 residues. Trimming removed 3 bases from V and 6 bases from J, with 11 bases in between. Germline-derived CDR1 and CDR2 are SGHDN and FVKESK. CDR3 sequence reads: CASSQSPGHGYTF. The CDR3 nucleotides read TGTGCCAGCAGCCAGTCCCCGGGACATGGCTACACCTTC.

CDR3 residues: CASRGRGLYGYTF. The CDR3 bases are TGTGCCAGCAGAGGGAGGGGTTTGTATGGCTACACCTTC. This rearrangement joins TRBV3-1 to TRBJ1-2; tentative D call: TRBD1 (5 bases). CDR3 length equals 13 residues. Germline CDR1 LGHDT, CDR2 YNNKEL (reference sequence). V lost 6 bases to trimming and J lost 5 bases, with 13 bases between them. The full variable domain, with the rest looked up from reference TRBV3-1 and TRBJ1-2, is DTAVSQTPKYLVTQMGNDKSIKCEQNLGHDTMYWYKQDSKKFLKIMFSYNNKELIINETVPNRFSPKSPDKAHLNLHINSLELGDSAVYFCASRGRGLYGYTFGSGTRLTVV.

This clonotype was counted between two and nine times. The V call is TRBV7-3, the J call TRBJ2-5, with TRBD2 identical over 9 bases. Germline V gene data show CDR1 as SGHTA and CDR2 as FQGTGA. The junction had 7 bases not matched to a gene; V was cut back by 5 bases and J by 3 bases. The CDR3 runs 15 residues. This chain's CDR3 is CASSHPTSGKETQYF. DNA of the CDR3: TGTGCCAGCAGCCACCCGACTAGCGGTAAAGAGACCCAGTACTTC.

The chain has TRBV5-6 and TRBJ2-3; 8 bases are a match to TRBD1. CDR1 is SGHDT, CDR2 YYEEEE, per germline. V was clipped by 4 bases and J by 6 bases; unmatched bases: 4. The CDR3 extends over 13 amino acids. The CDR3 DNA sequence: TGTGCCAGCAGCACTCACAGGGGGGATACGCAGTATTTT. This translates into CASSTHRGDTQYF.

This chain joins TRBV12-3 or TRBV12-4 and TRBJ2-3, with D maybe TRBD2 (6 bases). The CDR3 extends over 15 amino acids. The V and J ends lost 6 bases and 15 bases respectively, with 28 bases between them. CDR3 sequence reads: CASSLGGPSTDAEYF. As DNA, the CDR3 is TGTGCCAGCAGCCTCGGGGGACCTAGCACAGATGCGGAATATTTT.